The clone carrying this T cell receptor beta chain was detected a few times. Antigen unknown. The people who gave samples were healthy Caucasians from Russia, aged roughly 6 to 90. Extractions gave at least 5 micrograms of total RNA per sample. V gave up 6 bases and J gave up 2 bases, with 14 bases separating them. CDR3 length: 15 residues. Germline V gene data show CDR1 as MNHEY and CDR2 as SMNVEV (reference sequence). This entry is derived from a study of blood T cells in healthy people across ages. Notes on the study in general: When one million T cells were used, diversity estimates were thought to be underestimates. Donor CMV status was unknown, possibly confounding expanded clonotype changes.

A second PCR of 7 to 11 cycles used a sample-barcoded 5' primer and a J-beta primer mix. Each CDR3 protein is one row after TCRdb ran MiXCR on the 5' RACE reads. The table shows 1 million or so distinct CDR3 sequences, with 40% to 50% occurring only once. The chain recombines TRBV27 with TRBJ1-5; a possible D gene is TRBD1 (5 bases). Sequencing was done on a sample of blood. The sequence was obtained from a woman between 55 and 75 years old in good health. The CDR3 DNA follows: TGTGCCAGCAGGGATGAAAAAGGGGGCAATCAGCCCCAGCATTTT. It specifies CASRDEKGGNQPQHF.